The T cell receptor beta chain described here comes from a study of cytomegalovirus exposure and HLA in healthy donors. Primers: 60 Vbeta forward and 13 Jbeta reverse. Repertoires were generated with immunoSEQ multiplex PCR, while TCRdb's copy carries only in-frame clones and drops some. The table lists about 140,000 clones, 75% to 90% of them singletons. The V gene end was trimmed by 3 bases and the J gene end by 6 bases; junction bases not matched to a gene: 6. The CDR3 has 15 residues. Germline CDR1 is LGHNA and CDR2 is YNFKEQ. This cohort consisted of healthy bone marrow donors. The chain joins TRBV4-2 to TRBJ1-2; 11 positions match TRBD1. The sequenced sample was PBMCs. This TCR was recovered from a female donor in good health and CMV-seronegative. The CDR3 sequence: CASSHRTGGKDGYTF. In DNA, the CDR3 is TGTGCCAGCAGCCATCGGACAGGGGGCAAGGATGGCTACACCTTC.